Below, one T cell receptor (beta chain) is given with its context. Original methodology: Counts of nucleated cells, estimated from reference gene primer amplification, were obtained. Assay used: immunoSEQ multiplex PCR; TCRdb lists only in-frame clones, some missing. Clone size and V and J calls were adopted from that table, with D and trimming inferred from the DNA. The sample lists 60,000 to 75,000 clones, about 83% occurring once. Losses at the gene ends were 1 base for V and 6 bases for J; bases not matched to a gene: 3. The CDR3 length is 13 residues. The data were taken from a study of blood T cell repertoires in COVID-19.

The sequenced sample was peripheral blood. The chain joins TRBV12-3 or TRBV12-4 to TRBJ2-7; TRBD1 aligns across 7 bases. The clonotype comes from a woman older than 75 with acute or convalescent COVID-19. For the CDR3, the DNA is TGTGCCAGCAGTTTAGGCCCAGGGGGCGAGCAGTACTTC. This translates into CASSLGPGGEQYF.